The present entry profiles one T cell receptor beta chain with its context. The antigen is unknown. These data originate in a study of blood T cells in healthy people across ages. Samples each yielded at least 6 micrograms of total RNA. Next came a second PCR, run for about 6 to 11 cycles, which used a sample-barcoded 5' primer along with a J-beta primer mix. MiXCR was run by TCRdb on the 5' RACE reads, yielding one entry per CDR3 protein. The sample consists of more than 700,000 distinct CDR3 sequences, about 48% of them appearing once. Overall study findings and caveats: TCR beta diversity per million T cells fell roughly linearly with age. Versus aged donors, long-lived donors had higher diversity and more naive CD4+ cells.

This CDR3 comprises 13 residues. CDR1 DFQATT and CDR2 SNEGSKA come from the germline V gene (reference sequence). The V end was cut by 3 bases, the J end by 9 bases, with 15 bases between. The material sequenced was blood. The source is an elderly man in good health. The rearrangement uses TRBV20-1 and TRBJ2-1, with D perhaps matching TRBD1 (6 bases). Here the CDR3 reads CSARATGKGEQFF. CDR3 nucleotide sequence: TGCAGTGCTAGGGCCACAGGGAAGGGTGAGCAGTTCTTC.